This TCR beta chain was retrieved from a study of T-cell reconstitution after alpha-beta-depleted transplantation in children. Trimming stripped 3 bases from V and 2 bases from J, with 13 bases between. The germline V gene has CDR1 KGHSH and CDR2 LQKENI. CDR3 size: 15 residues. In the case of this clonotype: The target antigen is unknown.

Unique molecular identifiers tagged the TCRbeta library. TCRdb reanalysed the PCR reads using MiXCR and keeps one entry per CDR3 protein. The data hold some 200,000 distinct CDR3 sequences, with approximately 7% observed a single time. Whole-study findings and limits: Some patients showed high day-60 TCRbeta diversity, which derived from surviving recipient T cells and thymic progenitors. After transplant, at about two months, alpha-beta T cells were reportedly derived from several hundred expanded graft clones. One year post-transplant, T-cell counts and diversity were largely derived from T cells produced anew.

The input for sequencing was PBMCs, taken before TCRalphabeta/CD19-depleted stem cell transplant. This sequence joins TRBV18 and TRBJ2-5; TRBD1 is a possible D gene (6 bases). The source of this sequence is a boy under 10 years old with acute lymphoblastic leukemia, due to receive a stem cell transplant. As DNA, the CDR3 is TGTGCCAGCTCACCTCTCAGGGGCGGACAAGAGACCCAGTACTTC. It yields the protein CASSPLRGGQETQYF.